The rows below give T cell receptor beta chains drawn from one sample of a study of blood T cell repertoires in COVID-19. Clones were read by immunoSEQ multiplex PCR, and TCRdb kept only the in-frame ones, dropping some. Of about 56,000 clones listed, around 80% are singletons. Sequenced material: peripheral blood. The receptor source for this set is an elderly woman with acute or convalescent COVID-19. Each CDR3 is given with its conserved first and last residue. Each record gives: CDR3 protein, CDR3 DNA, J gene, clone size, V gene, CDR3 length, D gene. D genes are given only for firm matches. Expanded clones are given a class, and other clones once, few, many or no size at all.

CDR3aa: CAWRERGGPETQYF
CDR3nt: TGTGCCTGGAGAGAGCGGGGGGGCCCCGAGACCCAGTACTTC
j_gene: TRBJ2-5
abundance: NA
v_gene: TRBV30
len: 14
d_gene: TRBD2

CDR3aa: CASRTVGDFGYTF
CDR3nt: TGTGCCAGCAGAACGGTAGGGGATTTCGGCTACACCTTC
j_gene: TRBJ1-2
abundance: NA
v_gene: TRBV6-5
len: 13
d_gene: NA

CDR3aa: CASSLAGTSFYNEQFF
CDR3nt: TGTGCCAGCAGCTTAGCCGGGACTAGCTTTTACAATGAGCAGTTCTTC
j_gene: TRBJ2-1
abundance: once
v_gene: TRBV7-8
len: 16
d_gene: TRBD2

CDR3aa: CASSKAGEIEQFF
CDR3nt: TGCGCCAGCAGCAAGGCAGGGGAGATTGAGCAGTTCTTC
j_gene: TRBJ2-1
abundance: NA
v_gene: TRBV5-1
len: 13
d_gene: NA

CDR3aa: CASSPGGNTEAFF
CDR3nt: TGTGCCAGCAGCCCAGGGGGGAACACTGAAGCTTTCTTT
j_gene: TRBJ1-1
abundance: NA
v_gene: TRBV3-1/TRBV3-2
len: 13
d_gene: TRBD1

CDR3aa: CASSLIGSNREAFF
CDR3nt: TGCGCCAGCAGCTTAATAGGGAGTAACCGTGAAGCTTTCTTT
j_gene: TRBJ1-1
abundance: NA
v_gene: TRBV5-1
len: 14
d_gene: NA

CDR3aa: CASSPLGLASPLHF
CDR3nt: TGTGCCAGCAGCCCACTAGGACTTGCTTCACCCCTCCACTTT
j_gene: TRBJ1-6
abundance: NA
v_gene: TRBV3-1/TRBV3-2
len: 14
d_gene: NA

CDR3aa: CASSYSDGGSYEQYF
CDR3nt: TGTGCCAGCAGTTACTCCGACGGAGGCTCCTACGAGCAGTACTTC
j_gene: TRBJ2-7
abundance: NA
v_gene: TRBV6-5
len: 15
d_gene: NA

CDR3aa: CASTRQGGTYGYTF
CDR3nt: TGTGCCAGCACCCGACAGGGTGGGACCTATGGCTACACCTTC
j_gene: TRBJ1-2
abundance: NA
v_gene: TRBV28
len: 14
d_gene: TRBD1

CDR3aa: CASAANTGELFF
CDR3nt: TGTGCCAGCGCGGCTAACACCGGGGAGCTGTTTTTT
j_gene: TRBJ2-2
abundance: NA
v_gene: TRBV3-1/TRBV3-2
len: 12
d_gene: NA

CDR3aa: CASSSVSQGSEAFF
CDR3nt: TGTGCCAGCAGCTCCGTGAGCCAGGGTTCTGAAGCTTTCTTT
j_gene: TRBJ1-1
abundance: few
v_gene: TRBV5-4
len: 14
d_gene: NA

CDR3aa: CASSWPGQGTGGYTF
CDR3nt: TGTGCCAGCAGCTGGCCGGGACAGGGGACCGGTGGCTACACCTTC
j_gene: TRBJ1-2
abundance: NA
v_gene: TRBV5-4
len: 15
d_gene: TRBD1

CDR3aa: CASSEGLNTEAFF
CDR3nt: TGTGCCAGCAGTGAAGGACTTAACACTGAAGCTTTCTTT
j_gene: TRBJ1-1
abundance: NA
v_gene: TRBV6-1
len: 13
d_gene: NA

CDR3aa: CASSSGQGGMSGNTIYF
CDR3nt: TGTGCCAGCAGCTCGGGACAGGGGGGAATGTCTGGAAACACCATATATTTT
j_gene: TRBJ1-3
abundance: once
v_gene: TRBV11-2
len: 17
d_gene: TRBD1

CDR3aa: CASSKTIGLEQFF
CDR3nt: TGTGCCAGCAGTAAGACTATCGGTCTTGAGCAGTTCTTC
j_gene: TRBJ2-1
abundance: once
v_gene: TRBV6-5
len: 13
d_gene: NA

CDR3aa: CASSYPTSSFEQFF
CDR3nt: TGTGCCAGTAGTTACCCCACTAGTTCTTTCGAGCAGTTCTTC
j_gene: TRBJ2-1
abundance: NA
v_gene: TRBV19
len: 14
d_gene: NA

CDR3aa: CASSSLGWGQKSYEQYF
CDR3nt: TGCGCCAGCAGCTCTCTGGGTTGGGGACAAAAATCCTACGAGCAGTACTTC
j_gene: TRBJ2-7
abundance: NA
v_gene: TRBV5-1
len: 17
d_gene: NA

CDR3aa: CASSGLRRGGDLYNEQFF
CDR3nt: TGTGCCAGCAGTGGTTTACGGCGGGGGGGCGATCTCTACAATGAGCAGTTCTTC
j_gene: TRBJ2-1
abundance: NA
v_gene: TRBV2
len: 18
d_gene: TRBD2

CDR3aa: CASSLGLAGALYNEQFF
CDR3nt: TGTGCCAGCAGCTTAGGTCTAGCGGGGGCCCTCTACAATGAGCAGTTCTTC
j_gene: TRBJ2-1
abundance: NA
v_gene: TRBV7-9
len: 17
d_gene: TRBD2

CDR3aa: CASGGVRTGELFF
CDR3nt: TGTGCCAGCGGCGGGGTCCGCACCGGGGAGCTGTTTTTT
j_gene: TRBJ2-2
abundance: NA
v_gene: TRBV6-5
len: 13
d_gene: NA

CDR3aa: CASSLVGTGGGNTF
CDR3nt: TGTGCCAGCAGCTTAGTCGGGACAGGGGGCGGAAACACCTTC
j_gene: TRBJ1-2
abundance: NA
v_gene: TRBV11-2
len: 14
d_gene: TRBD1

CDR3aa: CASNFRGVNTEAFF
CDR3nt: TGTGCCAGTAACTTCAGGGGCGTGAACACTGAAGCTTTCTTT
j_gene: TRBJ1-1
abundance: NA
v_gene: TRBV19
len: 14
d_gene: NA

CDR3aa: CASSTGGLETQYF
CDR3nt: TGTGCCAGCAGCACAGGGGGTTTGGAGACCCAGTACTTC
j_gene: TRBJ2-5
abundance: NA
v_gene: TRBV27
len: 13
d_gene: TRBD1

CDR3aa: CASTRGVSTDTQYF
CDR3nt: TGTGCCAGCACCCGGGGGGTCAGCACAGATACGCAGTATTTT
j_gene: TRBJ2-3
abundance: NA
v_gene: TRBV6-5
len: 14
d_gene: TRBD2

CDR3aa: CASSLSRAGGIEQYF
CDR3nt: TGTGCCAGCAGCTTAAGTCGGGCAGGGGGCATCGAGCAGTACTTC
j_gene: TRBJ2-7
abundance: NA
v_gene: TRBV7-8
len: 15
d_gene: TRBD1

CDR3aa: CASSLDGQPQHF
CDR3nt: TGTGCCAGCAGCTTGGACGGTCAGCCCCAGCATTTT
j_gene: TRBJ1-5
abundance: NA
v_gene: TRBV5-5
len: 12
d_gene: NA

CDR3aa: CASSVTGGDYGYTF
CDR3nt: TGTGCCAGCAGCGTTACAGGGGGCGACTATGGCTACACCTTC
j_gene: TRBJ1-2
abundance: NA
v_gene: TRBV5-4
len: 14
d_gene: TRBD1

CDR3aa: CASNTRDTQETQYF
CDR3nt: TGTGCCAGCAACACACGGGACACCCAAGAGACCCAGTACTTC
j_gene: TRBJ2-5
abundance: NA
v_gene: TRBV6-6
len: 14
d_gene: NA

CDR3aa: CASSYRPGEGEKLFF
CDR3nt: TGTGCCAGCAGTTATCGGCCGGGGGAGGGTGAAAAACTGTTTTTT
j_gene: TRBJ1-4
abundance: NA
v_gene: TRBV6-5
len: 15
d_gene: NA

CDR3aa: CASSQTGTNSPLHF
CDR3nt: TGTGCCAGCAGCCAAACAGGGACTAATTCACCCCTCCACTTT
j_gene: TRBJ1-6
abundance: NA
v_gene: TRBV3-1/TRBV3-2
len: 14
d_gene: NA

CDR3aa: CASSLNGGPYEQYF
CDR3nt: TGCGCCAGCAGCTTGAACGGGGGTCCCTACGAGCAGTACTTC
j_gene: TRBJ2-7
abundance: once
v_gene: TRBV5-1
len: 14
d_gene: NA

CDR3aa: CATSGGRETQYF
CDR3nt: TGTGCCACCAGCGGAGGGAGAGAGACCCAGTACTTC
j_gene: TRBJ2-5
abundance: NA
v_gene: TRBV15
len: 12
d_gene: NA

CDR3aa: CASLPKDRAGRIEQFF
CDR3nt: TGTGCCAGCCTACCCAAAGACAGGGCTGGGCGGATCGAGCAGTTCTTC
j_gene: TRBJ2-1
abundance: NA
v_gene: TRBV7-9
len: 16
d_gene: TRBD1

CDR3aa: CASSQVVVNSPLHF
CDR3nt: TGTGCCAGCAGCCAAGTAGTGGTTAATTCACCCCTCCACTTT
j_gene: TRBJ1-6
abundance: NA
v_gene: TRBV3-1/TRBV3-2
len: 14
d_gene: NA

CDR3aa: CASSRGHGTEVETQYF
CDR3nt: TGTGCCAGCAGCCGAGGGCACGGGACAGAGGTAGAGACCCAGTACTTC
j_gene: TRBJ2-5
abundance: NA
v_gene: TRBV27
len: 16
d_gene: TRBD1

CDR3aa: CASSVAGGFGYTF
CDR3nt: TGCGCCAGCAGCGTGGCAGGTGGCTTTGGCTACACCTTC
j_gene: TRBJ1-2
abundance: NA
v_gene: TRBV5-1
len: 13
d_gene: NA

CDR3aa: CASSPRLGAREQYF
CDR3nt: TGTGCCAGCAGCCCGCGGCTGGGGGCGCGTGAGCAGTACTTC
j_gene: TRBJ2-7
abundance: NA
v_gene: TRBV11-3
len: 14
d_gene: NA

CDR3aa: CATSDGQLSNQPQHF
CDR3nt: TGTGCCACCAGTGATGGACAGTTAAGCAATCAGCCCCAGCATTTT
j_gene: TRBJ1-5
abundance: NA
v_gene: TRBV24-1
len: 15
d_gene: NA

CDR3aa: CASSVGGANTGELFF
CDR3nt: TGTGCCAGCAGCGTAGGGGGGGCGAACACCGGGGAGCTGTTTTTT
j_gene: TRBJ2-2
abundance: few
v_gene: TRBV9
len: 15
d_gene: NA

CDR3aa: CASGSGAHNSPLHF
CDR3nt: TGTGCTAGTGGATCAGGGGCCCATAATTCACCCCTCCACTTT
j_gene: TRBJ1-6
abundance: NA
v_gene: TRBV12-5
len: 14
d_gene: NA

CDR3aa: CASSVDELRPLHF
CDR3nt: TGTGCCAGCAGCGTAGATGAGTTACGACCCCTCCACTTT
j_gene: TRBJ1-6
abundance: NA
v_gene: TRBV9
len: 13
d_gene: NA

CDR3aa: CASSYDRGSHGYTF
CDR3nt: TGTGCCAGCAGTTACGACAGGGGAAGTCATGGCTACACCTTC
j_gene: TRBJ1-2
abundance: NA
v_gene: TRBV6-5
len: 14
d_gene: TRBD1

CDR3aa: CASYIGQGPLRTGELFF
CDR3nt: TGCGCCAGCTACATAGGTCAGGGCCCCCTCAGAACCGGGGAGCTGTTTTTT
j_gene: TRBJ2-2
abundance: NA
v_gene: TRBV5-1
len: 17
d_gene: NA

CDR3aa: CASRGEGNTEAFF
CDR3nt: TGCGCCAGCAGGGGGGAGGGGAACACTGAAGCTTTCTTT
j_gene: TRBJ1-1
abundance: NA
v_gene: TRBV5-1
len: 13
d_gene: NA

CDR3aa: CASRTQAINQPQHF
CDR3nt: TGTGCCAGCAGGACACAGGCGATCAATCAGCCCCAGCATTTT
j_gene: TRBJ1-5
abundance: NA
v_gene: TRBV2
len: 14
d_gene: NA

CDR3aa: CASRLATYEQYF
CDR3nt: TGTGCCAGCAGACTAGCTACCTACGAGCAGTACTTC
j_gene: TRBJ2-7
abundance: NA
v_gene: TRBV2
len: 12
d_gene: NA

CDR3aa: CASSSALTAAMGESYTF
CDR3nt: TGTGCCAGCAGCTCGGCCCTGACAGCCGCCATGGGTGAAAGCTACACCTTC
j_gene: TRBJ1-2
abundance: NA
v_gene: TRBV5-4
len: 17
d_gene: NA

CDR3aa: CAISERGDGYTF
CDR3nt: TGTGCCATCAGTGAGCGGGGGGATGGCTACACCTTC
j_gene: TRBJ1-2
abundance: NA
v_gene: TRBV10-3
len: 12
d_gene: NA

CDR3aa: CASSAADRGTDTQYF
CDR3nt: TGTGCCAGCAGTGCAGCGGACAGGGGCACAGATACGCAGTATTTT
j_gene: TRBJ2-3
abundance: NA
v_gene: TRBV25-1
len: 15
d_gene: TRBD1